This TCR beta chain was recorded in a study of blood T cell repertoires in COVID-19. Clones were sequenced by immunoSEQ multiplex PCR, and TCRdb holds only the in-frame ones, with some missing. The table lists 150,000 or so clones, roughly 85% of them singletons. This CDR3 contains 13 residues. The V and J ends lost 5 bases and 4 bases, in that order; junction bases with no gene match: 4. Germline CDR1 and CDR2: SGHVS and FQNEAQ. This clone appeared a few times. The TCR comes from a human donor in a cohort sampled during active COVID-19. The rearrangement links TRBV7-8 to TRBJ1-1; 7 nucleotides match TRBD1. Specimen: peripheral blood. The chain's CDR3 is CASSNRQGTEAFF. In DNA form, the CDR3 reads TGTGCCAGCAGCAACCGACAGGGCACTGAAGCTTTCTTT. The variable domain in full, with the rest retrieved from reference TRBV7-8 and TRBJ1-1, is GAGVSQSPRYKVAKRGQDVALRCDPISGHVSLFWYQQALGQGPEFLTYFQNEAQLDKSGLPSDRFFAERPEGSVSTLKIQRTQQEDSAVYLCASSNRQGTEAFFGQGTRLTVV.